The 31 T cell receptor beta chains below all came from one sample that was sequenced in a study of cytomegalovirus exposure and HLA in healthy donors. The repertoire was sequenced with immunoSEQ multiplex PCR; TCRdb's copy has only in-frame clones and lacks some. The table records 250,000 or so clones, around 87% of them present only once. The material sequenced was PBMCs. These receptors all stem from a man aged 18 to 29 in good health and CMV-seronegative.

The chain has TRBV19 and TRBJ2-7; a weak D match, TRBD1 (6 bases). Germline CDR1 reads LNHDA; CDR2 reads SQIVND (reference sequence). This CDR3 spans 18 amino acids. V lost 2 bases and J lost 1, with 21 bases in between. CDR3 in amino acids: CASSIRPILGDTSYEQYF. In nucleotides, the CDR3 is TGTGCCAGTAGTATACGTCCTATTCTGGGGGACACTTCCTACGAGCAGTACTTC.

The chain carries TRBV9 and TRBJ1-5; D unclear. Per the germline V gene, CDR1 is SGDLS and CDR2 is YYNGEE. Trimming shortened V by 3 bases and J by 5 bases, and 9 bases separated the two germline ends. This CDR3 comprises 13 residues. This CDR3 is CASSEGDYQPQHF. In nucleotides, the CDR3 is TGTGCCAGCAGCGAAGGCGACTATCAGCCCCAGCATTTT.

In nucleotides, the CDR3 is TGCGCCAGCAGCGGGGAGGCTGCAGAGACCCAGTACTTC. It encodes CASSGEAAETQYF. The chain uses TRBV5-1 and TRBJ2-5, with D perhaps matching TRBD2 (6 bases). V dropped 4 bases and J dropped 4 bases, with 11 bases sitting between them. Germline CDR1 and CDR2: SGHRS and YFSETQ. The CDR3 runs to 13 residues.

This CDR3 is CASSVGQGGIYEQYF. The CDR3 coding sequence is TGTGCCAGCAGCGTAGGACAGGGGGGTATCTACGAGCAGTACTTC. The J gene is TRBJ2-7, the V gene TRBV9; 9 bases fit TRBD1. Germline V gene lookup returns CDR1 SGDLS and CDR2 YYNGEE. The CDR3 length is 15 residues. V gave up 0 bases and J gave up 3 bases; unmatched junction bases: 4.

This sequence joins TRBV27 and TRBJ1-4, with no clear D. CDR1 is MNHEY and CDR2 is SMNVEV in the germline V gene (reference sequence). This CDR3 has 13 residues. Trimming took 0 bases from V and 11 from J, leaving 10 bases between them. DNA of the CDR3: TGTGCCAGCAGTTTATCATTCCCCAGGAAACTGTTTTTT. Amino acids: CASSLSFPRKLFF.

V gene TRBV21-1 combines with J gene TRBJ2-3; the tabulated D call, TRBD2, remains unverified against the DNA. TRBV21-1 is a known pseudogene. The CDR3 is 16 amino acids. This CDR3 is CASSKPPETSTDTQYF. The CDR3 DNA is TGTGCCAGCAGCAAACCCCCAGAGACTAGCACAGATACGCAGTATTTT.

This chain links TRBV27 with TRBJ2-7; a weak D match, TRBD1 (6 bases). Germline CDR1 and CDR2: MNHEY and SMNVEV (reference sequence). The CDR3 length is 16 residues. V lost 6 bases, J lost 3 bases, and 21 bases lay in between. In DNA form, the CDR3 reads TGTGCCAGCAGCTTCTCAGTGGGGCAGGGGTACTACGAGCAGTACTTC. Amino acids: CASSFSVGQGYYEQYF.

This sequence joins TRBV7-3 and TRBJ2-6; D perhaps matches TRBD2 (5 bases). Germline CDR1 reads SGHTA; CDR2 reads FQGTGA. The V gene lost 7 bases and the J gene lost 0 bases, with 16 bases spanning the gap. The CDR3 is made up of 17 amino acids. CDR3 residues: CASTPRGQSSGANVLTF. The CDR3 DNA reads as TGTGCCAGCACACCCAGAGGGCAGAGCTCTGGGGCCAACGTCCTGACTTTC. Together with reference TRBV7-3 and TRBJ2-6, the CDR3 gives the full variable domain: GAGVSQTPSNKVTEKGKYVELRCDPISGHTALYWYRQSLGQGPEFLIYFQGTGAADDSGLPNDRFFAVRPEGSVSTLKIQRTERGDSAVYLCASTPRGQSSGANVLTFGAGSRLTVL.

The chain has TRBV7-9 and TRBJ2-7; 9 bases fit TRBD2. Losses at the gene ends were 2 bases for V and 4 bases for J; bases not matched to a gene: 6. Germline V gene lookup returns CDR1 SEHNR and CDR2 FQNEAQ (reference sequence). The CDR3 loop spans 15 amino acids. The CDR3 coding sequence is TGTGCCAGCAGCTTATTCAGCGGGAGGAATTACGAGCAGTACTTC. Its translation: CASSLFSGRNYEQYF.

The V call is TRBV27, the J call TRBJ1-1; 9 nucleotides match TRBD1. J lost 3 bases, V lost 9 bases, and 11 bases had no gene match. This CDR3 region has 15 residues. Germline lookup yields CDR1 MNHEY and CDR2 SMNVEV (reference sequence). The CDR3 region is CASGRTGAGDTEAFF. The CDR3 DNA reads as TGTGCCAGTGGGAGGACAGGGGCCGGTGACACTGAAGCTTTCTTT.

The chain combines TRBV28 with TRBJ1-2, with D unclear. The V end lost 5 bases, the J end lost 14 bases, and 18 bases lay between the germline ends. CDR1 and CDR2 from the germline V gene are MDHEN and SYDVKM. The CDR3 is 12 amino acids. CDR3 region: CASSGQENPWTF. The CDR3 DNA sequence: TGTGCCAGCAGTGGGCAGGAAAATCCATGGACCTTC.

The J gene is TRBJ1-2, the V gene TRBV29-1; 7 nucleotides line up with TRBD1. Germline loops: CDR1 SQVTM, CDR2 ANQGSEA. The CDR3 has 15 amino acids. Trimming cost V 2 bases and J 4 bases; bases outside gene matches: 10. CDR3 sequence reads: CSVENIDRAGYGYTF. As DNA, the CDR3 is TGCAGCGTTGAAAATATCGACAGGGCGGGCTATGGCTACACCTTC. Full variable domain (outside the CDR3, taken from reference TRBV29-1 and TRBJ1-2): SAVISQKPSRDICQRGTSLTIQCQVDSQVTMMFWYRQQPGQSLTLIATANQGSEATYESGFVIDKFPISRPNLTFSTLTVSNMSPEDSSIYLCSVENIDRAGYGYTFGSGTRLTVV.

The chain uses TRBV5-1 and TRBJ1-1; TRBD1 is a possible D gene (5 bases). Trimming removed 4 bases at V and 0 bases at J, with 10 bases between. This CDR3 has 14 residues. Germline V gene data show CDR1 as SGHRS and CDR2 as YFSETQ. The CDR3 DNA reads as TGCGCCAGCAGCCTCCAGGACATGAACACTGAAGCTTTCTTT. Translated, it gives CASSLQDMNTEAFF.

This chain links TRBV5-1 with TRBJ2-5; D is ambiguous. Germline loops: CDR1 SGHRS, CDR2 YFSETQ. The ends were cut back, 4 bases at V and 2 bases at J, with 12 bases in the middle. CDR3 length: 14 amino acids. The CDR3 loop is CASSPRGEQETQYF. CDR3 nucleotide sequence: TGCGCCAGCAGCCCTCGCGGAGAACAAGAGACCCAGTACTTC.

This chain joins TRBV5-4 and TRBJ2-7; a possible D gene is TRBD2 (5 bases). Germline V gene data show CDR1 as SGHNT and CDR2 as YYREEE (reference sequence). The CDR3 is 12 amino acids. Deletions cut 4 bases from V and 6 bases from J, with 11 bases between. As DNA, the CDR3 is TGTGCCAGCAGCCCCCGAGGGTCCGAGCAGTACTTC. Translated, it gives CASSPRGSEQYF.

The chain combines TRBV28 with TRBJ2-3, with 7 bases aligning to TRBD1. This CDR3 region has 14 residues. V gave up 2 bases and J gave up 5 bases; unmatched junction bases: 4. Germline V gene data show CDR1 as MDHEN and CDR2 as SYDVKM. CDR3 amino acids: CASSLATGLDTQYF. The CDR3 nucleotides are TGTGCCAGCAGTTTAGCGACAGGGTTAGATACGCAGTATTTT. The whole variable domain, filled in from reference TRBV28 and TRBJ2-3, reads DVKVTQSSRYLVKRTGEKVFLECVQDMDHENMFWYRQDPGLGLRLIYFSYDVKMKEKGDIPEGYSVSREKKERFSLILESASTNQTSMYLCASSLATGLDTQYFGPGTRLTVL.

CDR3 in amino acids: CASSQTRDRTDEQYF. Here the CDR3 DNA reads TGCGCCAGCAGTCAAACCCGGGACAGGACCGACGAGCAGTACTTC. The chain links TRBV4-1 to TRBJ2-7, with TRBD1 matching 8 bases. The junction had 12 bases not matched to a gene; V was cut back by 6 bases and J by 5 bases. This CDR3 is built from 15 residues. Germline V gives CDR1 MGHRA, CDR2 YSYEKL.

The CDR3 sequence: CASIQGSSNQPQHF. The CDR3 nucleotides read TGTGCCAGCATCCAGGGATCTTCCAATCAGCCCCAGCATTTT. V is TRBV28 and J is TRBJ1-5; D perhaps matches TRBD1 (5 bases). V dropped 7 bases and J dropped 3 bases, with 13 bases sitting between them. The CDR3 extends over 14 amino acids. Germline V lookup: CDR1 MDHEN, CDR2 SYDVKM.

The CDR3 reads CSVKDQGSYEQYF. The CDR3, as DNA: TGCAGCGTTAAGGATCAGGGCTCCTACGAGCAGTACTTC. The chain couples TRBV29-1 to TRBJ2-7; D is perhaps TRBD1 (5 bases). V was cut by 5 bases and J by 0 bases, with 11 bases left in between. The CDR3 extends over 13 amino acids. The V gene's germline CDR1 is SQVTM and CDR2 ANQGSEA.

The genes are TRBV27 and TRBJ2-7, with D maybe TRBD2 (6 bases). The germline V gene has CDR1 MNHEY and CDR2 SMNVEV (reference sequence). The ends were cut back, 3 bases at V and 2 bases at J, with 11 bases in the middle. This CDR3 region has 14 residues. CDR3 in amino acids: CASSFSAGPYEQYF. The CDR3 nucleotides read TGTGCCAGCAGTTTCTCCGCGGGGCCCTACGAGCAGTACTTC.

The V gene is TRBV28, the J gene TRBJ1-5; D is perhaps TRBD1 (6 bases). Looked up from germline, CDR1 is MDHEN and CDR2 is SYDVKM. The CDR3 consists of 14 residues. Trimming took 2 bases from V and 5 from J, leaving 10 bases between them. This CDR3 is CASSLPTGHQPQHF. DNA of the CDR3: TGTGCCAGCAGTTTACCGACAGGTCATCAGCCCCAGCATTTT.

The J gene is TRBJ1-2, the V gene TRBV6-6; tentative D call: TRBD1 (5 bases). Germline CDR1 and CDR2: MNHNY and SVGAGI (reference sequence). The CDR3 is 12 amino acids. The germline V and J ends were trimmed by 7 bases and 5 bases, with 11 bases remaining between them. For the CDR3, the DNA is TGTGCCAGCACCAAGTCAGGGTATGGCTACACCTTC. Translation gives CASTKSGYGYTF.

The genes are TRBV7-2 and TRBJ2-3, with 9 bases that match TRBD2. J gave up 5 bases and V 11 bases, and 8 bases lay outside the gene matches. The CDR3 consists of 13 residues. CDR1 and CDR2 from the germline V gene are SGHTA and FQGNSA. The CDR3 region is CACSAGGQDTQYF. In nucleotides, the CDR3 is TGTGCCTGTTCAGCGGGAGGCCAAGATACGCAGTATTTT. The full variable domain, its missing parts supplied by reference TRBV7-2 and TRBJ2-3, is GAGVSQSPSNKVTEKGKDVELRCDPISGHTALYWYRQSLGQGLEFLIYFQGNSAPDKSGLPSDRFSAERTGGSVSTLTIQRTQQEDSAVYLCACSAGGQDTQYFGPGTRLTVL.

The chain has TRBV6-6 and TRBJ2-1; 10 bases match TRBD2. Germline-derived CDR1 and CDR2 are MNHNY and SVGAGI (reference sequence). The CDR3 has 14 residues. V lost 8 bases and J lost 7; bases outside the gene matches: 8. The CDR3 DNA is TGTGCCAGCCGAGAGCGGGGGGGTCTTAATGAGCAGTTCTTC. This sequence encodes CASRERGGLNEQFF.

The CDR3 region has the DNA TGTGCCAGCGGTTGGGGCGGGAGTAGGTACGAGCAGTACTTC. It specifies CASGWGGSRYEQYF. V is TRBV27 and J is TRBJ2-7; 7 positions agree with TRBD2. Germline V gives CDR1 MNHEY, CDR2 SMNVEV (reference sequence). V trimming: 8 bases; J trimming: 4 bases; junction bases outside the gene matches: 11. CDR3 length: 14 residues.

The chain links TRBV5-6 to TRBJ2-7; D gene ambiguous. CDR3 size: 12 residues. Germline loops: CDR1 SGHDT, CDR2 YYEEEE. Deletions cut 2 bases from V and 3 bases from J, with 6 bases between. The CDR3 protein is CASSLVGYEQYF. The CDR3 DNA is TGTGCCAGCAGCTTAGTCGGCTACGAGCAGTACTTC.

The rearrangement joins TRBV9 to TRBJ2-7, with 8 nucleotides matching TRBD2. The CDR3 is 15 amino acids. V dropped 0 bases and J dropped 3; count of bases not matched to a gene: 5. Germline CDR1 reads SGDLS; CDR2 reads YYNGEE. CDR3 sequence (DNA): TGTGCCAGCAGCGTAGGAGGCGGGAGGAACTACGAGCAGTACTTC. Protein: CASSVGGGRNYEQYF.

The V gene is TRBV7-8, the J gene TRBJ1-2; 9 nucleotides agree with TRBD1. CDR1 and CDR2 (germline): SGHVS, FQNEAQ. V lost 5 bases to trimming and J lost 8 bases; unmatched junction nucleotides: 9. The CDR3 length is 14 residues. CDR3 nucleotides: TGTGCCAGCAGCCCCGGGACAGGGAGGGAGGGCTACACCTTC. It encodes CASSPGTGREGYTF.

The chain couples TRBV5-5 to TRBJ1-2; possible D gene TRBD1, 5 bases. Germline V lookup: CDR1 SGHKS, CDR2 YYEKEE (reference sequence). This CDR3 spans 15 amino acids. V lost 3 bases and J lost 4, with 16 bases in between. The CDR3 region has the DNA TGTGCCAGCAGCTCCCTTGGGGGGTTGAGCTATGGCTACACCTTC. Amino acid sequence: CASSSLGGLSYGYTF.

This chain links TRBV5-6 with TRBJ1-6; tentative D call: TRBD1 (5 bases). Trimming took 4 bases from V and 9 from J, leaving 17 bases between them. The CDR3 covers 15 residues. CDR1 is SGHDT, CDR2 YYEEEE, per germline. CDR3 amino acids: CASSGPGGITSPLHF. CDR3 DNA: TGTGCCAGCAGCGGGCCCGGGGGTATAACTTCACCCCTCCACTTT.

The V gene is TRBV7-8, the J gene TRBJ1-5, with D uncertain. Trimming shortened V by 2 bases and J by 9 bases, and 29 bases separated the two germline ends. The CDR3 has 19 amino acids. CDR1 is SGHVS and CDR2 is FQNEAQ in the germline V gene. The CDR3 spells CASSLYPRTEMDGGVPQHF. CDR3 DNA sequence: TGTGCCAGCAGCTTATACCCCAGGACGGAAATGGATGGCGGGGTGCCCCAGCATTTT.